Below are 27 T cell receptor beta chains sequenced from a single sample in a study of shared clonotypes between healthy human individuals. The naive CD8 population came from CD45RO-negative cells selected for CCR7, without terminally differentiated effector memory CD45RA+ cells. Libraries were prepared by immunoSEQ multiplex PCR; TCRdb keeps only in-frame clonotypes and omits some of them. This table holds around 2.1 million clones, about 92% found once. Specimen: naive CD8+ T cells from PBMCs. Receptor source: a man aged 18 to 30 in good health. Some clones in this sample may be carry-over from other donors' samples.

This clone is a singleton in its sample. The chain recombines TRBV11-2 with TRBJ1-4; perhaps TRBD1 as D (5 bases). The V end lost 3 bases, the J end lost 5 bases, and 13 bases lay between the germline ends. The CDR3 runs to 15 residues. CDR1 and CDR2 from the germline V gene are SGHAT and FQNNGV. The CDR3 loop is CASSLGGALNEKLFF. The CDR3 nucleotides are TGTGCCAGCAGCTTGGGCGGGGCCCTCAATGAAAAACTGTTTTTT.

This sequence joins TRBV7-8 and TRBJ2-1, with D possibly matching TRBD2 (5 bases). Trimming pared 5 bases from V and 4 bases from J, leaving 12 bases between. CDR1 and CDR2 from the germline V gene are SGHVS and FQNEAQ. The CDR3 covers 14 residues. CDR3 region: CASSPDSPYNEQFF. DNA for the CDR3: TGTGCCAGCAGCCCGGACTCGCCGTACAATGAGCAGTTCTTC.

J is TRBJ1-6 and V is TRBV9; D gene unclear. The CDR3 is 19 residues long. The germline V and J ends were trimmed by 0 bases and 4 bases, with 20 bases remaining between them. CDR1 and CDR2 (germline): SGDLS, YYNGEE. CDR3 sequence: CASSVATGEDLGYNSPLHF. The CDR3 DNA follows: TGTGCCAGCAGCGTAGCTACCGGAGAGGATCTGGGTTATAATTCACCCCTCCACTTT.

The V and J genes are TRBV27 and TRBJ1-2; the D is unclear. The V end lost 2 bases, the J end lost 5 bases, and 12 bases lay between the germline ends. CDR1 and CDR2 from the germline V gene are MNHEY and SMNVEV (reference sequence). This CDR3 region has 14 residues. The CDR3 DNA reads TGTGCCAGCAGTTTAACCTCAAGAGGGTATGGCTACACCTTC. It translates to CASSLTSRGYGYTF.

The genes are TRBV6-6 and TRBJ2-7; 8 positions match TRBD1. With V trimmed by 2 bases and J by 0 bases, 3 bases remained unmatched. Germline CDR1 is MNHNY and CDR2 is SVGAGI (reference sequence). The CDR3 has 15 amino acids. CDR3 region: CASSYGDRNSYEQYF. CDR3 coding DNA: TGTGCCAGCAGTTACGGGGACAGGAACTCCTACGAGCAGTACTTC.

The chain joins TRBV5-1 to TRBJ1-4; TRBD1 matches 7 bases. V lost 4 bases to trimming and J lost 8 bases; unmatched junction nucleotides: 5. The V gene's germline CDR1 is SGHRS and CDR2 YFSETQ. The length of the CDR3 is 13 residues. In DNA, the CDR3 is TGCGCCAGCAGCCCTAAGGGACAGGAAAAACTGTTTTTT. It encodes CASSPKGQEKLFF.

The table lists this clone with a count of one. The chain joins TRBV7-8 to TRBJ2-7; 12 bases are shared with TRBD2. The V and J ends lost 5 bases and 3 bases, in that order; junction bases with no gene match: 8. Germline CDR1 and CDR2: SGHVS and FQNEAQ. The CDR3 is 16 residues long. The CDR3 region has the DNA TGTGCCAGCAGCCAGCGACTAGCGGGAGACCACTACGAGCAGTACTTC. Amino acids: CASSQRLAGDHYEQYF.

On this clone itself: Different DNA sequences within this sample yield the same CDR3. V gene TRBV4-3 combines with J gene TRBJ1-1; maybe TRBD1 (5 bases). In germline, CDR1 is LGHNA, CDR2 YSLEER. V was shortened by 4 bases and J by 4 bases, with 10 bases between the two germline ends. CDR3 length: 13 amino acids. The CDR3 here is CASSPGGGTEAFF. CDR3 coding DNA: TGCGCCAGCAGCCCCGGCGGGGGCACTGAAGCTTTCTTT.

The V call is TRBV21-1, the J call TRBJ1-1; TRBD1, the table's D call, was not compared with the DNA. TRBV21-1 is an annotated pseudogene. The CDR3 is made up of 13 amino acids. In DNA form, the CDR3 reads TGTGCCAGCGTCCACAGGGGACCCACTGAAGCTTTCTTT. This codes for CASVHRGPTEAFF.

The J gene is TRBJ2-1, the V gene TRBV4-1; the match to TRBD2 covers 8 bases. From germline, CDR1 is MGHRA and CDR2 YSYEKL. V shed 1 base and J 3 bases; nucleotides not matched to a gene: 8. There are 17 residues in the CDR3. The CDR3 nucleotides read TGCGCCAGCAGCCAAGCGCCTTCGGGGGGGGTCTACAATGAGCAGTTCTTC. Translating it yields CASSQAPSGGVYNEQFF.

This chain links TRBV4-1 with TRBJ2-1; D not resolved. V dropped 1 base and J dropped 5 bases, with 6 bases sitting between them. This CDR3 has 13 amino acids. Looked up from germline, CDR1 is MGHRA and CDR2 is YSYEKL. In DNA, the CDR3 is TGCGCCAGCAGCCAAGGCCCCAACAATGAGCAGTTCTTC. It is translated as CASSQGPNNEQFF.

This chain connects TRBV9 to TRBJ2-1; the D is unclear. V lost 2 bases to trimming and J lost 2 bases, with 11 bases between them. Germline CDR1 reads SGDLS; CDR2 reads YYNGEE. CDR3 size: 15 residues. The CDR3 spells CASSVLDYPYNEQFF. The CDR3 coding sequence is TGTGCCAGCAGCGTTTTAGATTACCCCTACAATGAGCAGTTCTTC.

This clone is a singleton in its sample. The chain uses TRBV5-6 and TRBJ2-3; no clear D gene. The V gene lost 1 base and the J gene lost 1 base, with 7 bases spanning the gap. The germline gives CDR1 SGHDT, CDR2 YYEEEE. CDR3 length: 14 residues. The DNA of the CDR3 is TGTGCCAGCAGCTTGTGGCAGGGCACAGATACGCAGTATTTT. As protein: CASSLWQGTDTQYF.

About this clone: At the DNA level, this CDR3 is encoded by other sequences in the same sample as well. The chain is built from TRBV9 and TRBJ2-7, with a possible D match to TRBD2 (5 bases). V gave up 2 bases and J gave up 3 bases, with 12 bases separating them. Germline V gives CDR1 SGDLS, CDR2 YYNGEE. The CDR3 runs to 14 residues. CDR3 region: CASSVGDGSYEQYF. CDR3 DNA sequence: TGTGCCAGCAGCGTTGGGGATGGGAGCTACGAGCAGTACTTC.

This clone has a single count. The rearrangement links TRBV11-1 to TRBJ2-2, with D maybe TRBD1 (6 bases). This CDR3 comprises 14 residues. Germline assignment: CDR1 SGHAT and CDR2 FQDESV (reference sequence). V lost 1 base and J lost 5, with 8 bases in between. CDR3 nucleotide sequence: TGTGCCAGCAGCTTAGGGGGGCAGACCGGGGAGCTGTTTTTT. Protein product: CASSLGGQTGELFF.

This chain connects TRBV11-1 to TRBJ2-1; D may match TRBD1 or TRBD2 (6 bases each). This CDR3 is 15 amino acids long. V lost 6 bases and J lost 3, with 15 bases in between. From germline, CDR1 is SGHAT and CDR2 FQDESV (reference sequence). The CDR3 loop is CASSFRGDIYNEQFF. Here the CDR3 DNA reads TGTGCCAGCAGTTTTAGGGGGGACATCTACAATGAGCAGTTCTTC.

This clone has a single count. This chain connects TRBV4-2 to TRBJ2-5, with a tentative D call TRBD2 (6 bases). Deletions cut 4 bases from V and 5 bases from J, with 11 bases between. Germline values: CDR1 LGHNA, CDR2 YNFKEQ. The CDR3 runs 13 residues. The CDR3 loop is CASSRVGGETQYF. The CDR3 bases are TGTGCCAGCAGCCGCGTTGGGGGGGAGACCCAGTACTTC.

The rearrangement uses TRBV4-3 and TRBJ1-2; D unclear. The CDR3 covers 14 residues. Germline CDR1 reads LGHNA; CDR2 reads YSLEER. V gave up 2 bases and J gave up 1 base, with 8 bases separating them. CDR3 DNA sequence: TGCGCCAGCAGCCAATATAAAGTTAACTATGGCTACACCTTC. Translated: CASSQYKVNYGYTF.

Regarding this clone: Other DNA sequences in the sample encode the same CDR3. The chain links TRBV2 to TRBJ2-7; 8 positions agree with TRBD2. Germline CDR1 and CDR2: SNHLY and FYNNEI. Germline trimming cut 4 bases from V and 0 bases from J; bases unmatched to any gene: 5. CDR3 size: 15 residues. CDR3 sequence: CASSALAGSSYEQYF. In DNA form, the CDR3 reads TGTGCCAGCAGTGCCCTAGCGGGCAGCTCCTACGAGCAGTACTTC.

The J gene is TRBJ2-2, the V gene TRBV15, with D tentatively TRBD2 (6 bases). Germline V gene data show CDR1 as LNHNV and CDR2 as YYDKDF (reference sequence). The CDR3 consists of 15 residues. V lost 6 bases and J 3 bases, leaving 14 bases between the germline ends. This chain's CDR3 is CATRATGEHTGELFF. The CDR3 DNA reads TGTGCCACCAGGGCTACGGGAGAACACACCGGGGAGCTGTTTTTT.

The rearrangement joins TRBV27 to TRBJ2-7; D call uncertain. Trimming shortened V by 2 bases and J by 3 bases, and 17 bases separated the two germline ends. CDR1 is MNHEY, CDR2 SMNVEV, per germline (reference sequence). The CDR3 runs 16 residues. The CDR3 sequence: CASSLIQSGSSYEQYF. The DNA for the CDR3 is TGTGCCAGCAGTTTAATACAGTCTGGGTCCAGCTACGAGCAGTACTTC.

V usage is TRBV15 and J usage is TRBJ1-1; TRBD1 is a possible D gene (5 bases). Trimming took off 0 bases at V and 6 bases at J, with 14 bases between the two ends. The V gene's germline CDR1 is LNHNV and CDR2 YYDKDF (reference sequence). The CDR3 consists of 15 residues. CDR3 sequence (DNA): TGTGCCACCAGCAGAGATCGTGGCAGGGAATCTGAAGCTTTCTTT. Amino acid sequence: CATSRDRGRESEAFF.

The chain employs TRBV27 and TRBJ2-1; D call uncertain. This CDR3 contains 14 residues. Trimming cost V 2 bases and J 7 bases, with 12 bases left between them. Germline values: CDR1 MNHEY, CDR2 SMNVEV (reference sequence). CDR3 bases: TGTGCCAGCAGTTTACACTATGAGTGGAATGAGCAGTTCTTC. As protein: CASSLHYEWNEQFF.

This chain uses TRBV4-1 with TRBJ2-7; no clear D gene. The CDR3 contains 14 residues. V was cut by 2 bases and J by 5 bases, with 13 bases left in between. Germline V gene sequence: CDR1 MGHRA, CDR2 YSYEKL. The CDR3 DNA is TGCGCCAGCAGCCAACCCGGCAGGAACCACGAGCAGTACTTC. It specifies CASSQPGRNHEQYF.

The rearrangement uses TRBV4-2 and TRBJ2-1; no firm D call. The CDR3 is 12 residues long. Germline CDR1 reads LGHNA; CDR2 reads YNFKEQ. The V end was cut by 2 bases, the J end by 4 bases, with 3 bases between. As DNA, the CDR3 is TGTGCCAGCAGCCAAAGTTACAATGAGCAGTTCTTC. Translated: CASSQSYNEQFF.

The CDR3 reads CASSPGTAYYGYTF. In DNA, the CDR3 is TGTGCCAGCAGCCCGGGGACAGCCTACTATGGCTACACCTTC. The rearrangement joins TRBV9 to TRBJ1-2; TRBD1 agrees at 7 bases. Unmatched junction bases numbered 6, after V lost 4 bases and J lost 3 bases. In germline, CDR1 is SGDLS, CDR2 YYNGEE. The CDR3 is 14 amino acids.

V and J are TRBV29-1 and TRBJ2-1; possibly TRBD1 for D (6 bases). Trimming shortened V by 4 bases and J by 6 bases, and 7 bases separated the two germline ends. The germline V gene encodes CDR1 SQVTM and CDR2 ANQGSEA. The CDR3 loop spans 11 amino acids. Here the CDR3 DNA reads TGCAGCGTTGGAGGGGGCAATGAGCAGTTCTTC. Encoded protein: CSVGGGNEQFF.